The subject of this entry is one TCR beta chain. This clonotype came up many times. No antigen is known for it. Base qualities are missing; no much larger clone stands one base away. Receptor libraries were prepared by 5' RACE. Instrument on record: NextSeq 500. To allow correction of PCR and sequencing errors, the TCR library protocol tagged every TCR cDNA molecule with a unique molecular identifier. Processing in the source paper ran as follows. TCR identification, UMI-based error correction and CDR3 extraction were performed with Decombinator tools. Expanded TCRs were defined as those above a frequency of 2 per 1,000, corresponding to the top 1% of the tumor frequency distribution. Expanded tumor TCRs statistically deemed absent (corrected P<0.05) from at least one tumor region were classed as regional, and all other expanded tumor TCRs were classed as ubiquitous. Each repertoire was subsampled 100 times to 5,000 TCRs, after which Renyi diversity was computed with the R vegan package. To build CDR3 similarity networks, amino acid triplet string-kernel similarity was used, and CDR3s were connected when their pairwise similarity was above 0.82. In TCRdb, the public reads were trimmed at Q25 with fastp and aligned with MiXCR, with productive beta chains retained. Rows are combined by CDR3 protein, so each entry shows the most common genes and DNA. These V and J calls derive from TCRdb rather than the authors' analysis. The sample profile shows about 7,000 distinct CDR3 sequences; roughly 15% of them were found once. In total, the top ten clones hold about 8.5% of the sample.

This record belongs to a study of spatial heterogeneity in lung cancer (dated by TCRdb to the late 2010s). About the full investigation: Beta-chain transcripts were consistently detected in greater numbers than alpha-chain transcripts, which likely reflects a higher abundance of beta-chain transcripts. In tumor regions, TCR transcript counts showed a strong correlation with a T cell transcriptional module score derived from matched bulk RNA-seq. In the raw uncorrected reads, each unique combination of TCR and UMI appeared more than ten times on average. In non-small cell lung cancer, the study made a quantitative comparison of TCR alpha and beta repertoires among multiple tumor regions, matched nontumor lung and blood. TCR repertoire features were related to nonsynonymous mutation counts determined by whole-exome sequencing of tumor tissue. At surgery, 200 or so tumor regions, some 61 matched nontumor lung samples and a few dozen PBMC samples were TCR-sequenced for both alpha and beta chains. Study-wide findings and limitations: Confirming at a functional level the hypothesis that regional TCRs recognize regional mutations was considered to require additional single-cell paired TCR alpha and beta sequencing. The tumor nonsynonymous mutation count correlated with the number of expanded alpha and beta TCRs within the tumor. Counts of ubiquitous and regional expanded TCRs correlated with counts of ubiquitous and regional nonsynonymous mutations, respectively. TCR-seq was estimated to cover only about 7.6% of tumor T cells for alpha chains and 13% to 15% for beta chains.

The label giving this sample's time point can be read as: sample taken at primary tumor resection. The donors were some 70 patients from the lung TRACERx cohort who had early-stage, untreated non-small cell lung cancer. Whole RNA extracted from tumor and nontumor lung tissue, or from cryopreserved PBMC samples, was used for TCR sequencing without cell sorting. Only patients with enough RNA available from two or more tumor regions were chosen for TCR sequencing. Before selection, tumor and adjacent nontumor lung specimens were reviewed by a lung pathologist. Counted from cysteine to valine, this CDR3 has 13 amino acids. Only CDR3 DNA remains: 39 bases, in frame from the first base. The trim is 5 bases for V and 3 bases for J, with a gap of 11 bases between the germline ends. Reading the germline V gene gives CDR1 MNHNS and CDR2 SASEGT.

The source was lung tumor tissue, collected at surgery. Rearrangement joined TRBV6-1 to TRBJ2-7, with no D gene named confidently. The clonotype originates from a male donor with early-stage non-small cell lung cancer. The nucleotide sequence reads as follows: TGTGCCAGCAGTCAAGTGGTCGTCTACGAGCAGTACGTC. Translated, it reads CASSQVVVYEQYV.